A selection of T cell receptor beta chains follows, all from one sample in a study of T cells in Graves' hyperthyroidism and ophthalmopathy. TCRdb reanalysed the multiplex PCR reads using MiXCR and keeps one entry per CDR3 protein. The data contain a few hundred thousand distinct CDR3 sequences, about 18% of them seen just once; the ten biggest clones take up about 4%. Sequenced: blood. These TCRs come from a woman younger than 35 with Graves' hyperthyroidism. The CDR3 runs from the conserved cysteine through the conserved F or W. The D gene is left open where the match is weak. Clone size is not always given. Where it is, it says once, few, many or a class for expanded clones.

CSARDTRQGEYNSPLHF	TGCAGTGCTAGAGATACCCGTCAGGGCGAGTATAATTCACCCCTCCACTTT	TRBJ1-6	.	TRBV20-1	many
CAISGEGNQPQHF	TGTGCCATCAGTGGAGAAGGGAATCAGCCCCAGCATTTT	TRBJ1-5	.	TRBV10-3	many
CASSEASGATYEQYF	TGTGCCAGCAGTGAAGCATCCGGGGCCACCTACGAGCAGTACTTC	TRBJ2-7	.	TRBV6-1	many
CASSPGQGARGYTF	TGTGCCAGCAGCCCAGGACAGGGGGCAAGAGGCTACACCTTC	TRBJ1-2	TRBD1	TRBV12-3/TRBV12-4	.
CASRPRGGSYEQYF	TGTGCCAGCAGACCCAGGGGAGGCTCCTACGAGCAGTACTTC	TRBJ2-7	.	TRBV28	many
CSARVGGTGYGYTF	TGCAGTGCTAGAGTAGGGGGAACTGGCTATGGCTACACCTTC	TRBJ1-2	.	TRBV20-1	many
CSSGDRGFVEQYF	TGCAGCTCGGGGGACCGGGGGTTCGTGGAGCAGTACTTC	TRBJ2-7	.	TRBV20-1	.
CASSQGSWTGPARTISEAFF	TGCGCCAGCAGCCAAGGGTCCTGGACAGGGCCCGCTCGGACTATTTCTGAAGCTTTCTTT	TRBJ1-1	TRBD1	TRBV4-1	few
CARRPSSYEQYF	TGTGCCAGGCGTCCCAGCTCCTACGAGCAGTACTTC	TRBJ2-7	.	TRBV28	many
CASSLGSGTSYEQYF	TGCGCCAGCAGCTTGGGTAGCGGGACTTCCTACGAGCAGTACTTC	TRBJ2-7	TRBD2	TRBV5-1	many
CASSSYGGGLYGYTF	TGTGCCAGCAGCTCCTACGGTGGGGGCCTCTATGGCTACACCTTC	TRBJ1-2	.	TRBV7-6	many
CAGSRQGTVDGYTF	TGTGCCGGCAGTAGACAGGGGACCGTGGATGGCTACACCTTC	TRBJ1-2	TRBD1	TRBV6-1	many
CASTTGGISGYTF	TGTGCCAGTACGACAGGGGGAATATCAGGCTACACCTTC	TRBJ1-2	TRBD1	TRBV27	.
CASRGQPGRDQYF	TGTGCCAGCAGGGGGCAACCGGGACGGGATCAGTACTTC	TRBJ2-4	.	TRBV2	many
CASSPLAGNTGELFF	TGTGCCAGCAGTCCCCTAGCGGGGAACACCGGGGAGCTGTTTTTT	TRBJ2-2	TRBD2	TRBV6-1	many
CASSWGTRGGNQPQHF	TGTGCCAGCAGCTGGGGGACACGGGGTGGCAATCAGCCCCAGCATTTT	TRBJ1-5	.	TRBV7-2	many
CASSLMRQIVEAFF	TGTGCCAGCAGTTTAATGCGGCAGATAGTTGAAGCTTTCTTT	TRBJ1-1	.	TRBV6-5	few
CASSQVWTGTLEQYF	TGTGCCAGCAGCCAAGTGTGGACAGGTACGCTCGAGCAGTACTTC	TRBJ2-7	TRBD1	TRBV4-2	many
CSARDGGSPYEQYF	TGCAGTGCTAGAGATGGGGGCAGTCCCTACGAGCAGTACTTC	TRBJ2-7	.	TRBV20-1	many
CASSLVSGVGQPQHF	TGCGCCAGCAGCTTGGTTTCTGGGGTCGGTCAGCCCCAGCATTTT	TRBJ1-5	.	TRBV5-1	few
CASSNGPNGYTF	TGTGCCAGCAGCAACGGACCAAATGGCTACACCTTC	TRBJ1-2	.	TRBV7-9	many
CASSLGTGGAETEAFF	TGTGCCAGCAGTTTGGGGACAGGGGGCGCCGAAACTGAAGCTTTCTTT	TRBJ1-1	TRBD1	TRBV12-3/TRBV12-4	.
CASSVRQGIYEQYF	TGTGCCAGCAGCGTCCGACAGGGGATCTACGAGCAGTACTTC	TRBJ2-7	TRBD1	TRBV7-2	many
CASSYSRLSGGRDIQYF	TGTGCCAGCAGTTACTCGAGATTGTCAGGGGGGCGGGACATTCAGTACTTC	TRBJ2-4	.	TRBV6-5	many
CASRKQGGAGNQPQHF	TGTGCCAGCAGGAAACAGGGGGGGGCCGGCAATCAGCCCCAGCATTTT	TRBJ1-5	TRBD1	TRBV6-1	many
CASSFVDRVDYGYTF	TGCGCCAGCAGCTTTGTGGACAGGGTGGACTATGGCTACACCTTC	TRBJ1-2	TRBD1	TRBV5-1	many
CASSPDKSNYGYTF	TGTGCCAGCTCACCAGACAAGTCTAACTATGGCTACACCTTC	TRBJ1-2	.	TRBV18	few